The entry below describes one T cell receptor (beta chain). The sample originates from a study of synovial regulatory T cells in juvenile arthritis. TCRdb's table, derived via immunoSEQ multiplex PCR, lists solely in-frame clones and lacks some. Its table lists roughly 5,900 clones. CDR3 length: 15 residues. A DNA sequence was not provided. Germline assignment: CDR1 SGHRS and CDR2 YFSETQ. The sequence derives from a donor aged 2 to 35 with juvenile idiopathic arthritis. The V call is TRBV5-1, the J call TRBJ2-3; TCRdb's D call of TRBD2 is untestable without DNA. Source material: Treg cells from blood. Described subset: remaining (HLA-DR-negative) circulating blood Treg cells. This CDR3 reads CASHRAGAGTDTQYF.